These 18 T cell receptor beta chains were sequenced from one sample in a study of blood T cell repertoires in COVID-19. This table comes from immunoSEQ multiplex PCR, and its TCRdb copy is limited to in-frame clones, with some not included. The table lists over 60,000 clones, about 88% of them singletons, with around 10% in the top ten. The sample consisted of peripheral blood. Receptor source: a man of 80 years or more with acute or convalescent COVID-19.

This chain links TRBV5-1 with TRBJ2-2; tentative D call: TRBD2 (6 bases). Trimming removed 7 bases at V and 3 bases at J, with 16 bases between. Germline V gene sequence: CDR1 SGHRS, CDR2 YFSETQ. The CDR3 has 15 amino acids. CDR3: CASGGFVSDTGELFF. DNA for the CDR3: TGCGCCAGCGGGGGGTTCGTATCGGACACCGGGGAGCTGTTTTTT.

This clone was seen just once. The J gene is TRBJ1-3, the V gene TRBV7-6; D is undetermined. V lost 5 bases and J lost 0, with 11 bases in between. There are 15 residues in the CDR3. In germline, CDR1 is SGHVS, CDR2 FNYEAQ. CDR3 nucleotide sequence: TGTGCCAGCAGCCCTTCTTCGTCCTCTGGAAACACCATATATTTT. Translated: CASSPSSSSGNTIYF.

Only one count was recorded for this clone. The chain joins TRBV6-5 to TRBJ2-2; TRBD2 matches 7 bases. CDR3 size: 13 residues. V lost 9 bases, J lost 3 bases, and 4 bases stayed unmatched. Germline CDR1 and CDR2: MNHEY and SVGAGI. The CDR3 DNA sequence: TGTGCCAGTGCGGGACTACACACCGGGGAGCTGTTTTTT. Its translation: CASAGLHTGELFF.

The gene calls are TRBV30 and TRBJ1-2; 7 positions match TRBD1. The CDR3 is 12 amino acids. Trimming removed 0 bases from V and 7 bases from J; junction bases left unmatched: 2. From germline, CDR1 is GTSNPN and CDR2 SVGIG (reference sequence). The DNA for the CDR3 is TGTGCCTGGAGTGTACAGGGGCTTGGCTACACCTTC. Protein product: CAWSVQGLGYTF.

This clone was counted a few times. The chain couples TRBV2 to TRBJ2-6; 10 bases align to TRBD1. The CDR3 loop spans 16 amino acids. V shed 5 bases, J shed 2 bases, and the junction held 3 bases outside the gene matches. The V gene's germline CDR1 is SNHLY and CDR2 FYNNEI. CDR3 loop: CASSRQGAAGANVLTF. The CDR3 nucleotides read TGTGCCAGCAGTCGACAGGGGGCGGCTGGGGCCAACGTCCTGACTTTC.

A single count supports this clone. The chain recombines TRBV6-5 with TRBJ1-2; 9 bases are a match to TRBD1. Germline lookup yields CDR1 MNHEY and CDR2 SVGAGI. The CDR3 extends over 12 amino acids. The junction had 2 bases not matched to a gene; V was cut back by 4 bases and J by 8 bases. The CDR3 here is CASSSTGGGYTF. CDR3 nucleotides: TGTGCCAGCAGTTCGACAGGGGGGGGCTACACCTTC.

This clone was observed once. This chain links TRBV29-1 with TRBJ2-5; 7 positions agree with TRBD1. The CDR3 loop spans 13 amino acids. In germline, CDR1 is SQVTM, CDR2 ANQGSEA. After removal of 5 bases from V and 1 base from J, the junction contained 4 bases not matched to a gene. The CDR3 here is CSVRAGGQETQYF. In DNA, the CDR3 is TGCAGCGTTCGGGCAGGGGGCCAAGAGACCCAGTACTTC.

The chain uses TRBV29-1 and TRBJ1-2; D possibly corresponds to TRBD1 (6 bases). V was clipped by 3 bases and J by 8 bases, with 13 bases between them. Germline values: CDR1 SQVTM, CDR2 ANQGSEA. The CDR3 sequence is 12 residues long. This chain's CDR3 is CSVESPGEGYTF. CDR3 nucleotides: TGCAGCGTTGAGAGCCCAGGGGAAGGCTACACCTTC.

The rearrangement joins TRBV3-1 (or the pseudogene TRBV3-2) to TRBJ1-1; D remains unclear. The CDR3 totals 13 residues. Germline lookup yields CDR1 LGHDT and CDR2 YNNKEL (reference sequence). V was pared by 4 bases and J by 7 bases, with 13 bases between. In DNA form, the CDR3 reads TGTGCCAGCAGCCCCCAGGAACGTAGTGAAGCTTTCTTT. Translated, it gives CASSPQERSEAFF.

The V call is TRBV28, the J call TRBJ2-3, with TRBD1 identical over 7 bases. The CDR3 sequence is 19 residues long. With 6 bases clipped from V and 1 base from J, the junction kept 19 bases outside the gene matches. The germline V gene encodes CDR1 MDHEN and CDR2 SYDVKM. CDR3 sequence (DNA): TGTGCCAGCAGCCTCGGGACAGTCTTTCCTTTACCCCGCACAGATACGCAGTATTTT. As protein: CASSLGTVFPLPRTDTQYF.

The genes are TRBV7-9 and TRBJ1-2, with no clear D. This CDR3 has 11 residues. The germline V gene has CDR1 SEHNR and CDR2 FQNEAQ (reference sequence). V was clipped by 8 bases and J by 5 bases, with 9 bases between them. CDR3 sequence reads: CASWTGYGYTF. CDR3 nucleotide sequence: TGTGCCAGCTGGACGGGGTATGGCTACACCTTC.

V is TRBV2 and J is TRBJ1-2, with D tentatively TRBD1 (6 bases). The CDR3 has 14 residues. The V gene lost 2 bases and the J gene lost 3 bases, with 10 bases spanning the gap. Per germline, CDR1 SNHLY and CDR2 FYNNEI. The CDR3 nucleotides read TGTGCCAGCAGTGAACAGGGGCTGTACTATGGCTACACCTTC. It codes for CASSEQGLYYGYTF.

V is TRBV6-2 or TRBV6-3 and J is TRBJ2-2, with D unresolved. Germline lookup yields CDR1 MNHEY and CDR2 SVGEGT. The germline V and J ends were trimmed by 6 bases and 5 bases, with 10 bases remaining between them. The CDR3 is 13 amino acids. The CDR3 nucleotides are TGTGCCAGCAGCGCCCTCCGGACCGGGGAGCTGTTTTTT. Protein: CASSALRTGELFF.

The V call is TRBV5-1, the J call TRBJ2-3; 10 positions match TRBD2. The CDR3 spans 16 residues. Germline assignment: CDR1 SGHRS and CDR2 YFSETQ. J gave up 2 bases and V 0 bases, and 3 bases lay outside the gene matches. Written as DNA, the CDR3 is TGCGCCAGCAGCTTGGTTAGCGGGGGGATCACAGATACGCAGTATTTT. This gives the protein CASSLVSGGITDTQYF.

The chain recombines TRBV30 with TRBJ2-2; 9 nucleotides agree with TRBD2. Trimming took 0 bases from V and 5 from J; bases not matched to a gene: 10. The CDR3 spans 17 residues. Looked up from germline, CDR1 is GTSNPN and CDR2 is SVGIG (reference sequence). CDR3 nucleotide sequence: TGTGCCTGGAGTGTAGTTTGGCGCAGCGGGGGGACCGGGGAGCTGTTTTTT. This codes for CAWSVVWRSGGTGELFF.

The J gene is TRBJ2-3, the V gene TRBV5-1; 9 nucleotides agree with TRBD2. Germline V lookup: CDR1 SGHRS, CDR2 YFSETQ. With V trimmed by 2 bases and J by 2 bases, 3 bases remained unmatched. This CDR3 has 15 amino acids. The DNA for the CDR3 is TGCGCCAGCAGCTTACTAGCGGGTTCCACAGATACGCAGTATTTT. This sequence encodes CASSLLAGSTDTQYF.

This chain links TRBV18 with TRBJ1-4; D unresolved. The germline gives CDR1 KGHSH, CDR2 LQKENI. This CDR3 is 14 amino acids long. V was trimmed by 0 bases and J by 8 bases, leaving 10 bases between them. The CDR3 loop reads CASSPPGGGEKLFF. CDR3 DNA sequence: TGTGCCAGCTCACCACCGGGAGGAGGAGAAAAACTGTTTTTT.

The chain joins TRBV4-1 to TRBJ2-3; 8 positions match TRBD1. CDR3 length: 16 residues. Germline lookup yields CDR1 MGHRA and CDR2 YSYEKL. V shed 5 bases, J shed 2 bases, and the junction held 9 bases outside the gene matches. The CDR3 coding sequence is TGCGCCAGCAGCGGCCGACAGGGGTCCTTCACAGATACGCAGTATTTT. Amino acid sequence: CASSGRQGSFTDTQYF.